This entry lists 2 T cell receptor beta chains sequenced from one sample in a study of CD4 T cells in relation to SARS-CoV-2 and coronaviruses. Sequencing used immunoSEQ multiplex PCR; TCRdb keeps in-frame clones, though not all of them. This repertoire shows around 20,000 clones, roughly 66% found once; its top ten account for 8% to 13%. The antigens these receptors bind are not known. CD4+ T cells from unexposed donors were obtained before the COVID-19 pandemic (2011-2018). The cells were cultured for 10 days before CD4+ T cells were isolated. Sequencing used CD4+ T cells from PBMCs, cultured in vitro. The receptors come from a human donor in good health.

This sequence joins TRBV19 and TRBJ2-7; 8 bases map to TRBD1. The junction had 8 bases not matched to a gene; V was cut back by 5 bases and J by 5 bases. This CDR3 region has 14 residues. Germline lookup yields CDR1 LNHDA and CDR2 SQIVND (reference sequence). CDR3 DNA sequence: TGTGCCAGTAGTCCCCAGGACAGGGTCCACGAGCAGTACTTC. Amino acid sequence: CASSPQDRVHEQYF.

The V call is TRBV21-1, the J call TRBJ2-1. TRBV21-1 is an annotated pseudogene. There are 15 residues in the CDR3. The CDR3 loop reads CASSPKEGQGHEQFF. Here the CDR3 DNA reads TGTGCCAGCAGCCCAAAGGAGGGACAAGGCCATGAGCAGTTCTTC.